These 32 T cell receptor beta chains share one sample of origin, sequenced in a study of blood T cells in healthy people across ages. A sample-barcoded 5' primer and a J-beta primer mix were used in a second PCR of roughly 6 to 11 cycles. In TCRdb, the 5' RACE reads were re-called with MiXCR into one record per CDR3 protein. The repertoire holds 800,000 to 950,000 distinct CDR3 sequences, with 35% to 40% as singletons. Sequencing was performed on blood. These receptors all come from a man aged 18 to 29 in good health.

J is TRBJ2-5 and V is TRBV4-3; D is uncertain. V shed 2 bases and J shed 11 bases, with 24 bases lying between them. Per the germline V gene, CDR1 is LGHNA and CDR2 is YSLEER. The CDR3 has 16 amino acids. CDR3 amino acids: CASSQSIIHLPHEQYF. CDR3 sequence (DNA): TGCGCCAGCAGCCAATCGATTATCCACCTCCCCCATGAGCAGTACTTC.

V and J are TRBV2 and TRBJ2-5; maybe TRBD1 (6 bases). Germline loops: CDR1 SNHLY, CDR2 FYNNEI. The CDR3 is 11 amino acids. Trimming pared 8 bases from V and 11 bases from J, leaving 15 bases between. CDR3 nucleotide sequence: TGTGCCAGCCAGGGGCTTAATGAGCAGTACTTC. As protein: CASQGLNEQYF.

The chain is built from TRBV7-9 and TRBJ1-1; 8 bases agree with TRBD1. Germline V gene lookup returns CDR1 SEHNR and CDR2 FQNEAQ (reference sequence). The CDR3 is 14 residues long. With V trimmed by 9 bases and J by 0 bases, 6 bases remained unmatched. The DNA of the CDR3 is TGTGCCAGTAACCAGGGGGCGATGAACACTGAAGCTTTCTTT. This codes for CASNQGAMNTEAFF.

This chain joins TRBV20-1 and TRBJ2-3, with 7 bases aligning to TRBD1. The CDR3 sequence is 15 residues long. Germline CDR1 and CDR2: DFQATT and SNEGSKA (reference sequence). Losses at the gene ends were 0 bases for V and 7 bases for J; bases not matched to a gene: 10. CDR3 loop: CSAREPTGNMNTQYF. CDR3 sequence (DNA): TGCAGTGCTAGAGAACCGACAGGGAATATGAATACGCAGTATTTT.

CDR3 DNA: TGTGCCAGCGGAGGGAGGGGGGAAAACATTCAGTACTTC. Its protein is CASGGRGENIQYF. The gene calls are TRBV12-3 or TRBV12-4 and TRBJ2-4, with TRBD2 as a possible D gene (7 bases). The V gene lost 8 bases and the J gene lost 5 bases, with 13 bases spanning the gap. The CDR3 is made up of 13 amino acids.

The chain joins TRBV4-2 to TRBJ1-2; no definite D call. With 0 bases removed from V and 7 bases from J, the gap between germline ends came to 15 bases. The germline gives CDR1 LGHNA, CDR2 YNFKEQ. The CDR3 length is 15 residues. CDR3 protein: CASSQDAGMRSGYTF. The CDR3, as DNA: TGTGCCAGCAGCCAAGATGCGGGCATGCGGTCTGGCTACACCTTC.

This clonotype was counted between two and nine times. V gene TRBV6-5 combines with J gene TRBJ2-7; 10 nucleotides align to TRBD1. V was clipped by 2 bases and J by 4 bases; unmatched bases: 2. Germline V CDR1 and CDR2: MNHEY, SVGAGI. This CDR3 is built from 14 residues. Here the CDR3 reads CASSYGTGEYEQYF. The CDR3 bases are TGTGCCAGCAGTTACGGGACAGGGGAGTACGAGCAGTACTTC.

The chain uses TRBV20-1 and TRBJ2-1; D is ambiguous. The V gene lost 6 bases and the J gene lost 0 bases, with 15 bases spanning the gap. The CDR3 runs to 15 residues. Germline CDR1 and CDR2: DFQATT and SNEGSKA (reference sequence). The DNA of the CDR3 is TGCAGTGCGGGTTCCGGTAGCTCCTCCTACAATGAGCAGTTCTTC. It is translated as CSAGSGSSSYNEQFF.

This clonotype was observed many times. The chain has TRBV6-2 or TRBV6-3 and TRBJ2-7, with TRBD2 matching 7 bases. Germline lookup yields CDR1 MNHEY and CDR2 SVGEGT. The CDR3 is 16 amino acids. V lost 6 bases and J lost 1; bases outside the gene matches: 12. The DNA for the CDR3 is TGTGCCAGCAGACGCCCAGGAGCGGGGACGTCCTACGAGCAGTACTTC. Amino acid sequence: CASRRPGAGTSYEQYF.

This clonotype has just one count. This rearrangement joins TRBV6-6 to TRBJ1-5; 10 positions agree with TRBD1. V shed 6 bases and J 5 bases; nucleotides not matched to a gene: 7. The CDR3 has 15 amino acids. The germline gives CDR1 MNHNY, CDR2 SVGAGI (reference sequence). CDR3 residues: CASSSGQGGDQPQHF. In DNA, the CDR3 is TGTGCCAGCAGCTCCGGACAGGGGGGAGATCAGCCCCAGCATTTT.

This clonotype is a singleton in its sample. One base away lies a much larger clone, so this may be a sequencing read error. This chain connects TRBV6-5 to TRBJ1-2, with D perhaps TRBD1 (6 bases). Trimming removed 6 bases from V and 5 bases from J, with 16 bases in between. CDR1 is MNHEY and CDR2 is SVGAGI in the germline V gene. CDR3 length: 14 residues. CDR3 in DNA: TGTGCCAGCAGGCGACAGGCGTCTATGTATGGCTACACCTTC. This encodes CASRRQASMYGYTF.

The V and J genes are TRBV29-1 and TRBJ2-6; no clear D. The germline V gene has CDR1 SQVTM and CDR2 ANQGSEA. The CDR3 length is 13 residues. Between the trimmed V and J ends, which lost 4 bases and 2 bases, there was a span of 6 bases. The CDR3 sequence: CSVAHTGANVLTF. As DNA, the CDR3 is TGCAGCGTTGCACATACTGGGGCCAACGTCCTGACTTTC.

J is TRBJ2-7 and V is TRBV14; D possibly corresponds to TRBD1 (5 bases). The CDR3 spans 15 residues. V gave up 1 base and J gave up 1 base, with 11 bases separating them. Germline V gene data show CDR1 as SGHDN and CDR2 as FVKESK. The CDR3 loop is CASSQVWGSSYEQYF. In DNA form, the CDR3 reads TGTGCCAGCAGCCAAGTGTGGGGCTCATCCTACGAGCAGTACTTC.

The rearrangement joins TRBV12-3 or TRBV12-4 to TRBJ2-1; D not resolved. The CDR3 runs to 11 residues. Trimming took off 6 bases at V and 7 bases at J, with 7 bases between the two ends. CDR3 in amino acids: CASRRLNEQFF. The DNA of the CDR3 is TGTGCCAGCAGGCGATTGAATGAGCAGTTCTTC.

As concerns this clonotype: The germline gene is not matched at one end of the junction; a read error may be the cause. The rearrangement joins TRBV7-9 to TRBJ1-6; no reliable D call. The CDR3 spans 14 residues. Germline-derived CDR1 and CDR2 are SEHNR and FQNEAQ (reference sequence). The CDR3 DNA sequence: TGTGCCAGCAGATTAGACCCTACCTGGTCACCCCTCCACTTT. Protein product: CASRLDPTWSPLHF.

V usage is TRBV12-3 or TRBV12-4 and J usage is TRBJ1-6; D is possibly TRBD1 (5 bases). The CDR3 runs to 12 residues. The germline V and J ends were trimmed by 8 bases and 4 bases, with 6 bases remaining between them. In DNA form, the CDR3 reads TGTGCCAGCGGGGGGTATAATTCACCCCTCCACTTT. Translated, it gives CASGGYNSPLHF.

CDR3 amino acids: CAWSVGAGMNTEAFF. DNA of the CDR3: TGTGCCTGGAGTGTGGGCGCAGGGATGAACACTGAAGCTTTCTTT. The chain carries TRBV30 and TRBJ1-1, with D possibly being TRBD1 (5 bases). The CDR3 covers 15 residues. V was pared by 0 bases and J by 0 bases, with 11 bases between. Germline V lookup: CDR1 GTSNPN, CDR2 SVGIG (reference sequence).

V gene TRBV10-3 combines with J gene TRBJ1-2; unclear D gene. The germline V gene encodes CDR1 ENHRY and CDR2 SYGVKD. Trimming shortened V by 8 bases and J by 1 base, and 11 bases separated the two germline ends. There are 13 residues in the CDR3. The CDR3 region has the DNA TGTGCCATCCGGATCAGCGTTAACTATGGCTACACCTTC. It codes for CAIRISVNYGYTF.

The rearrangement joins TRBV2 to TRBJ1-1; possible D gene TRBD1, 5 bases. The V end lost 8 bases, the J end lost 5 bases, and 18 bases lay between the germline ends. From germline, CDR1 is SNHLY and CDR2 FYNNEI. This CDR3 spans 14 amino acids. The CDR3 loop reads CASAPWGSGTEAFF. CDR3 bases: TGTGCCAGCGCCCCATGGGGGTCGGGGACTGAAGCTTTCTTT.

This clonotype has a handful of counts. This sequence joins TRBV7-2 and TRBJ2-5; D ambiguous. The CDR3 is made up of 11 amino acids. The germline gives CDR1 SGHTA, CDR2 FQGNSA. With 8 bases removed from V and 11 bases from J, the gap between germline ends came to 15 bases. CDR3 sequence (DNA): TGTGCCAGCGGTCAGTACAATGAGCAGTACTTC. This gives the protein CASGQYNEQYF.

This clonotype was detected ten times or more. The chain links TRBV24-1 to TRBJ2-5; 10 nucleotides agree with TRBD1. The junction had 5 bases not matched to a gene; V was cut back by 1 base and J by 1 base. The CDR3 length is 17 residues. The germline CDR1 and CDR2 sequences are KGHDR and SFDVKD. CDR3 amino acids: CATSDLGTGDPQETQYF. CDR3 sequence (DNA): TGTGCCACCAGTGATTTAGGGACAGGGGACCCCCAAGAGACCCAGTACTTC.

V usage is TRBV7-6 and J usage is TRBJ1-2; D is possibly TRBD1 (6 bases). V lost 2 bases, J lost 7 bases, and 14 bases lay in between. Germline V gene sequence: CDR1 SGHVS, CDR2 FNYEAQ. This CDR3 is built from 14 residues. The CDR3 DNA sequence: TGTGCCAGCAGCTTATCGGGGGCCGACCGTGGCTACACCTTC. It yields the protein CASSLSGADRGYTF.

Remarks on this clonotype: A much larger clone sits a single nucleotide away, making a read error possible. The chain uses TRBV5-1 and TRBJ2-1; 13 bases align to TRBD2. Matching the DNA end better, TRBJ2-7 makes the J call doubtful. CDR3 length: 15 residues. The V gene's germline CDR1 is SGHRS and CDR2 YFSETQ. The CDR3 loop is CASSPGTSGKNEQYF. DNA of the CDR3: TGCGCCAGCAGCCCCGGGACTAGCGGGAAAAATGAGCAGTACTTC.

The table lists this clonotype with a few counts. CDR3 DNA: TGCGCCAGCAGCTTCGGGAATGGTGGCAATCAGCCCCAGCATTTT. It specifies CASSFGNGGNQPQHF. The chain recombines TRBV5-1 with TRBJ1-5; D is undetermined. This CDR3 is 15 amino acids long. Germline assignment: CDR1 SGHRS and CDR2 YFSETQ. V lost 2 bases and J 2 bases, leaving 11 bases between the germline ends. Complete variable domain (other parts from reference TRBV5-1 and TRBJ1-5): KAGVTQTPRYLIKTRGQQVTLSCSPISGHRSVSWYQQTPGQGLQFLFEYFSETQRNKGNFPGRFSGRQFSNSRSEMNVSTLELGDSALYLCASSFGNGGNQPQHFGDGTRLSIL.

This clonotype was seen more than once but under ten times. V is TRBV7-2 and J is TRBJ2-5, with 9 bases matching TRBD2. Trimming at V came to 8 bases and at J to 5 bases, leaving 6 bases not matched to a gene. The CDR3 loop spans 13 amino acids. Germline assignment: CDR1 SGHTA and CDR2 FQGNSA. In DNA form, the CDR3 reads TGTGCCAGCGGGAGGACTAGCGAGGAGACCCAGTACTTC. This translates into CASGRTSEETQYF.

This clonotype was seen a handful of times. The rearrangement uses TRBV20-1 and TRBJ2-2, with D perhaps TRBD2 (6 bases). The CDR3 loop spans 15 amino acids. The V gene's germline CDR1 is DFQATT and CDR2 SNEGSKA (reference sequence). V was clipped by 5 bases and J by 0 bases, with 13 bases between them. The CDR3, as DNA: TGCAGTGCTGTTACTAGCAGATCGAACACCGGGGAGCTGTTTTTT. Translation: CSAVTSRSNTGELFF.

The chain uses TRBV5-1 and TRBJ1-1; D remains unclear. Germline CDR1 is SGHRS and CDR2 is YFSETQ. V was clipped by 3 bases and J by 1 base, with 7 bases between them. The CDR3 runs to 13 residues. CDR3: CASSWEANTEAFF. For the CDR3, the DNA is TGCGCCAGCAGCTGGGAGGCGAACACTGAAGCTTTCTTT.

The rearrangement joins TRBV12-3 or TRBV12-4 to TRBJ2-1; tentative D call: TRBD1 (6 bases). CDR3 length equals 15 residues. V lost 7 bases to trimming and J lost 3 bases, with 16 bases between them. Written as DNA, the CDR3 is TGTGCCAGCATCCCTCAGGGGACATACTACAATGAGCAGTTCTTC. Translating gives CASIPQGTYYNEQFF.

A few counts support this clonotype. The chain has TRBV19 and TRBJ2-6; D is possibly TRBD1 (6 bases). CDR1 is LNHDA, CDR2 SQIVND, per germline (reference sequence). The CDR3 sequence is 19 residues long. V lost 2 bases and J lost 0, with 17 bases in between. CDR3 nucleotides: TGTGCCAGTAGTATAAGAGTTTGGACAGCCGACTCTGGGGCCAACGTCCTGACTTTC. Translation: CASSIRVWTADSGANVLTF.

The V gene is TRBV25-1, the J gene TRBJ2-2; the D gene is possibly TRBD2 (5 bases). The CDR3 covers 16 residues. With 3 bases removed from V and 5 bases from J, the gap between germline ends came to 16 bases. Germline values: CDR1 MGHDK, CDR2 SYGVNS. The CDR3 region is CASSDPVRSGTGELFF. CDR3 bases: TGTGCCAGCAGTGACCCCGTAAGGAGCGGAACCGGGGAGCTGTTTTTT.

Of note for this clonotype: In this CDR3 the conserved last residue, phenylalanine or tryptophan, is missing, so a read error is likely. The rearrangement joins TRBV20-1 to TRBJ1-5, with D possibly matching TRBD1 (6 bases). The germline V gene encodes CDR1 DFQATT and CDR2 SNEGSKA (reference sequence). The CDR3 contains 11 residues. The CDR3 nucleotides read TGCAGCACAGGGCAGCAGCAGCCCCAGCATCTT. This codes for CSTGQQQPQHL.

This clonotype was picked up many times. The J gene is TRBJ2-7, the V gene TRBV4-3; unclear D gene. This CDR3 contains 13 residues. Trimming took off 0 bases at V and 0 bases at J, with 3 bases between the two ends. The germline CDR1 and CDR2 sequences are LGHNA and YSLEER. In nucleotides, the CDR3 is TGCGCCAGCAGCCAAGACAGCTCCTACGAGCAGTACTTC. This translates into CASSQDSSYEQYF.